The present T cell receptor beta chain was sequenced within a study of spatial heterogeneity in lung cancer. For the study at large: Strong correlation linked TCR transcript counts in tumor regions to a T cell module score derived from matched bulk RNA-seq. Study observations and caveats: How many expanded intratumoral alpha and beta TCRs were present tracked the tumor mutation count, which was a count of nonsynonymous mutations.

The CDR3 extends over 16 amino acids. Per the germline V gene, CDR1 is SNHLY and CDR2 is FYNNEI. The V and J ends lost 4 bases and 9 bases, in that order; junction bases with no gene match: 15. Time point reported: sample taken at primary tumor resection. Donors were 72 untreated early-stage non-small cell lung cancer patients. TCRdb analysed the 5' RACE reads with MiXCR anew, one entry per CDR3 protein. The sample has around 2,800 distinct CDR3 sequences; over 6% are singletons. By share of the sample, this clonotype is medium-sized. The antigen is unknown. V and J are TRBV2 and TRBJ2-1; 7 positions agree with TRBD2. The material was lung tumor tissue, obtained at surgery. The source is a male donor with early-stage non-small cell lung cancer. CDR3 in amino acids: CASSGEGTNSYREQFF. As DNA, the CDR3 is TGTGCCAGCAGTGGAGAAGGGACTAATTCTTATCGTGAGCAGTTCTTC. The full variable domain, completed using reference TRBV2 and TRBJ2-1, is EPEVTQTPSHQVTQMGQEVILRCVPISNHLYFYWYRQILGQKVEFLVSFYNNEISEKSEIFDDQFSVERPDGSNFTLKIRSTKLEDSAMYFCASSGEGTNSYREQFFGPGTRLTVL.